A selection of T cell receptor beta chains follows, all from one sample in a study of blood T cell repertoires in COVID-19. Sequenced by immunoSEQ multiplex PCR; TCRdb stores in-frame clones only, minus some. The sample consists of hundreds of thousands of clones, just over 85% of them appearing once. The sample was peripheral blood. These receptors were obtained from a woman aged 25 to 39 with active or convalescent COVID-19. Each CDR3 is given with its conserved first and last residue. A D gene is named only where the DNA matches it firmly. A clone size is listed for some rows: how often the clone was seen (once, few, many), or a class if it is expanded.

d_call clone_size cdr3_length j_call v_call cdr3_nt cdr3_aa
. . 16 TRBJ2-7 TRBV3-1/TRBV3-2 TGTGCCAGCAGCCACGGGAAGGGCAGGAGCTCCTACGAGCAGTACTTC CASSHGKGRSSYEQYF
TRBD1 . 16 TRBJ2-7 TRBV7-9 TGTGCCAGCAGCTCGTTACCGGGACAGGGGTCCTACGAGCAGTACTTC CASSSLPGQGSYEQYF
. . 15 TRBJ2-1 TRBV29-1 TGCAGCGTGGAACAGGGTTTTGCTTCCTACAATGAGCAGTTCTTC CSVEQGFASYNEQFF
. few 14 TRBJ1-2 TRBV28 TGTGCCAGCAGCTATACGCGAGGGCGCTATGGCTACACCTTC CASSYTRGRYGYTF
TRBD2 . 15 TRBJ2-1 TRBV5-4 TGTGCCAGCAGCTTAACTAGCGGGATTTACAATGAGCAGTTCTTC CASSLTSGIYNEQFF
. . 13 TRBJ2-4 TRBV15 TGTGCCACCAGTACTATAGCCAAAAACATTCAGTACTTC CATSTIAKNIQYF
. . 15 TRBJ1-2 TRBV6-9 TGTGCCAGCAGTTCAGGACTGCAGCCCAACTATGGCTACACCTTC CASSSGLQPNYGYTF
TRBD1 . 13 TRBJ1-1 TRBV4-1 TGCGCCAGCAGGGGGACAGGGGGCCTTGAAGCTTTCTTT CASRGTGGLEAFF
TRBD1 . 16 TRBJ2-7 TRBV18 TGTGCCAGCTCACTTGACCGGGACAGGGGTATCTACGAGCAGTACTTC CASSLDRDRGIYEQYF
. . 15 TRBJ1-5 TRBV19 TGTGCCAGTAGTGCCGGGACTAGTAGCAATCAGCCCCAGCATTTT CASSAGTSSNQPQHF
. . 15 TRBJ1-2 TRBV30 TGTGCCTGGAGTGTATTGGGACAAGGGGGATCTGGCTACACCTTC CAWSVLGQGGSGYTF
TRBD2 . 14 TRBJ2-7 TRBV27 TGTGCCAGCAGTTTCGGGGGGTCAGTTAGCGAGCAGTACTTC CASSFGGSVSEQYF
. . 17 TRBJ2-3 TRBV2 TGTGCCAGCAGTGAAGCATCGTGGGGGGGCGGGACAGATACGCAGTATTTT CASSEASWGGGTDTQYF
. . 13 TRBJ2-5 TRBV27 TGTGCCAGCAGTCCCGGAGACCAAGAGACCCAGTACTTC CASSPGDQETQYF
TRBD2 . 15 TRBJ2-1 TRBV18 TGTGCCAGCTCACCTGTGGGGACTACCTACAATGAGCAGTTCTTC CASSPVGTTYNEQFF
TRBD2 few 17 TRBJ2-2 TRBV10-3 TGTGCCATCAGTGGACTAGCGGGACCCCTGTACACCGGGGAGCTGTTTTTT CAISGLAGPLYTGELFF
TRBD2 . 21 TRBJ2-1 TRBV9 TGTGCCAGCAGCGCAGAATGGACTAGCGGGGGGCCCGCAAGCTCCTACAATGAGCAGTTCTTC CASSAEWTSGGPASSYNEQFF